This paragraph covers one TCR beta chain sequence. The data were taken from a study of blood T cell repertoires in COVID-19. About the research overall: Samples of COVID-19 (acute and convalescent) were obtained from the United States, Italy and Spain. From T cells, B-cell-depleted T cells, or PBMCs came the material, which was cDNA or gDNA.

Per the original methods: Nucleated cell number was recorded as an estimate derived from reference gene primer amplification. TCRdb keeps only in-frame clones here, not all; method: immunoSEQ multiplex PCR. The DNA was the basis for D and trimming; V, J and clone size are from that table. This table holds about 200,000 clones, around four fifths found once. In germline, CDR1 is MDHEN, CDR2 SYDVKM. The CDR3 runs 16 residues. Trimming left V 3 bases short and J 0 bases short, with 11 bases between. The sample taken for sequencing was peripheral blood. The chain links TRBV28 to TRBJ2-2, with D perhaps matching TRBD1 (5 bases). This sequence originates from a human donor with acute or convalescent COVID-19. The donor label of this sample is uncertain. The CDR3 protein is CASSLRSRANTGELFF. CDR3 in DNA: TGTGCCAGCAGTTTGAGGTCCAGGGCGAACACCGGGGAGCTGTTTTTT.